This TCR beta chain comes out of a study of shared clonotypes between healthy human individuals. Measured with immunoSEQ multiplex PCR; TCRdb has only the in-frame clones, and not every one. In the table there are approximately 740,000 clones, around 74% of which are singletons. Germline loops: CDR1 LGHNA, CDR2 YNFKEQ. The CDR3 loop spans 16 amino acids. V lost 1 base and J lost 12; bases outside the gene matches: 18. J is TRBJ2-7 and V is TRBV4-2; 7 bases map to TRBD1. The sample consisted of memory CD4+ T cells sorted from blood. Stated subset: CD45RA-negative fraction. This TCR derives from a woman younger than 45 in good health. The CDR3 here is CASSQGTGTVFSLPYF. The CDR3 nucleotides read TGTGCCAGCAGCCAAGGAACCGGGACAGTCTTTTCCCTACCGTACTTC.